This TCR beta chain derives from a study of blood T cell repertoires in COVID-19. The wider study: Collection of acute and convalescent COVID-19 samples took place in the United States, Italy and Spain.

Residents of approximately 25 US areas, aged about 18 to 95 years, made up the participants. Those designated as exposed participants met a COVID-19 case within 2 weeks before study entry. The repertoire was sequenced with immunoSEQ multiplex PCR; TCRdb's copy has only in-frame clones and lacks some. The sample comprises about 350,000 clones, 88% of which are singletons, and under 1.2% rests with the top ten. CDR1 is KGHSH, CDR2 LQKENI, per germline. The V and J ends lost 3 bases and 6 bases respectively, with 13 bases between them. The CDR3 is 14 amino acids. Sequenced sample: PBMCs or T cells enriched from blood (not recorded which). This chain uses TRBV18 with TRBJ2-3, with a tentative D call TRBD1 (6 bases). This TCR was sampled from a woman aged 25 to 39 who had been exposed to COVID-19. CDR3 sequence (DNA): TGTGCCAGCTCACCGAAACAGGGAATTGATACGCAGTATTTT. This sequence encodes CASSPKQGIDTQYF.